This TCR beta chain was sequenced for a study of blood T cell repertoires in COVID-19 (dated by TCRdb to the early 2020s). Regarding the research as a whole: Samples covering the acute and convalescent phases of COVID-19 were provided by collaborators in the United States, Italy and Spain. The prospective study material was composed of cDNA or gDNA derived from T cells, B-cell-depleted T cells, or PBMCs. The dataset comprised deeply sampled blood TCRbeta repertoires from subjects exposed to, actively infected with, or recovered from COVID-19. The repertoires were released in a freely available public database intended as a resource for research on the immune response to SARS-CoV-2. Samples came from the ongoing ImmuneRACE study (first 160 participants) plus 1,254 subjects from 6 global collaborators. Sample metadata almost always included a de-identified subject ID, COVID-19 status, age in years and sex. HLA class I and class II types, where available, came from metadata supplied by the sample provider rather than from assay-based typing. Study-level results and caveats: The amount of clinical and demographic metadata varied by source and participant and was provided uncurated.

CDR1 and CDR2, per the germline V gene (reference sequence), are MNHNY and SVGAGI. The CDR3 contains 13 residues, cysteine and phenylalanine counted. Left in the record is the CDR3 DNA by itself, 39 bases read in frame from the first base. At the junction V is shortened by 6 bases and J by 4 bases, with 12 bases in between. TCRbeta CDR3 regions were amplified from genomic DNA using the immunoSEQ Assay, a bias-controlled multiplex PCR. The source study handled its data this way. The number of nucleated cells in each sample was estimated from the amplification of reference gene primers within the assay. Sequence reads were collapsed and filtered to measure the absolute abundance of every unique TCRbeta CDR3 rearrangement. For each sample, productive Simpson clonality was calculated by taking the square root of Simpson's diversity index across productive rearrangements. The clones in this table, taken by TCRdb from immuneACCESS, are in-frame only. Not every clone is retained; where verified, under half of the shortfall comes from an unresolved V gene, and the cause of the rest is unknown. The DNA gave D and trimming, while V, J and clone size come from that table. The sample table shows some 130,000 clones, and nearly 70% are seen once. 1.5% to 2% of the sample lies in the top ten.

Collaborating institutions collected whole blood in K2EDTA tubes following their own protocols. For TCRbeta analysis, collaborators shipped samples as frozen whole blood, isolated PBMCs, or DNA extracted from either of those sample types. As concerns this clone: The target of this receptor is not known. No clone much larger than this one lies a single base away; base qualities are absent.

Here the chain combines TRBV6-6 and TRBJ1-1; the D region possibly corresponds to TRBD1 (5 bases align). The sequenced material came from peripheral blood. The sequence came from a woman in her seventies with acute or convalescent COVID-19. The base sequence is TGTGCCAGCAGCCAGACCAGGGTCACTGAAGCTTTCTTT. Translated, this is CASSQTRVTEAFF.